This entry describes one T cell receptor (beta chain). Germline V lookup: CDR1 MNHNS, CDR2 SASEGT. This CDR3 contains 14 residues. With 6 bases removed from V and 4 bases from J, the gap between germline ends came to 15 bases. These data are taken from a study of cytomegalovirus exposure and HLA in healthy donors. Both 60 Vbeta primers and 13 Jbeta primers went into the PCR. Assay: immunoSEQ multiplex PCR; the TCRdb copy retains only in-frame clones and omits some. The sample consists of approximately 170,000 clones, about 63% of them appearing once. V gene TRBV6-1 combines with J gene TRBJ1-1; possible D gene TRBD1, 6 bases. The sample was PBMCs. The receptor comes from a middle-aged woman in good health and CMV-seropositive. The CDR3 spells CASREQGTGTEAFF. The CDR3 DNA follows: TGTGCCAGCAGGGAACAGGGCACGGGCACTGAAGCTTTCTTT.